This entry features one T cell receptor beta chain sequence. This CDR3 is 12 amino acids long. Germline values: CDR1 SGHAT, CDR2 FQNNGV. V lost 1 base, J lost 8 bases, and 8 bases lay in between. These data originate in a study of blood T cell repertoires in COVID-19. Authors' analysis steps: The authors estimated nucleated cell counts from reference gene primer amplification. The data were produced by immunoSEQ multiplex PCR, yet TCRdb's version contains in-frame clones alone and is incomplete. The D gene and trimming were derived from the DNA, and the V and J assignments and clone size from that table. The sample has approximately 390,000 clones, about 90% seen once.

The rearrangement links TRBV11-2 to TRBJ1-1, with unresolved D. This clonotype was obtained from a woman between 55 and 75 years old with COVID-19, enrolled during active disease. The specimen was peripheral blood. DNA of the CDR3: TGTGCCAGCAGCTTAGTAACGACAGAAGCTTTCTTT. Translated: CASSLVTTEAFF.